This T cell receptor beta chain appears in the sequencing data of a study of blood T cells in healthy people across ages. V shed 0 bases and J shed 8 bases, with 11 bases lying between them. There are 14 residues in the CDR3. The germline V gene encodes CDR1 LGHNA and CDR2 YSLEER. This clonotype occurred a few times. The authors ran a second PCR of about 6 to 11 cycles using a sample-barcoded 5' primer and a J-beta primer mix. TCRdb processed the 5' RACE reads anew with MiXCR; each CDR3 protein has one entry. This table has about 1.8 million distinct CDR3 sequences, 40% to 55% appearing once. The V and J genes are TRBV4-3 and TRBJ2-4; D unresolved. Source material: blood. The clonotype originates from a woman aged 40 to 50 in good health. CDR3 sequence (DNA): TGCGCCAGCAGCCAAGATCTCGGTCTGTACATTCAGTACTTC. It codes for CASSQDLGLYIQYF.